Listed below are T cell receptor beta chains from one sample, sequenced in a study of T cell responses to AZD1222 COVID-19 vaccine. TCRdb keeps only in-frame clones here, not all; method: immunoSEQ multiplex PCR. The data contain over 150,000 clones, over 80% of them singletons. The sequences come from peripheral blood, collected on day 0 of AZD1222 vaccination. These receptors came from an adult in good health. Both conserved end residues are part of each CDR3. D genes are given only for firm matches. Clone size is stated in some rows and not others, as once, few, many or a class when expanded.

cdr3_nt | cdr3_aa | v_call | d_call | cdr3_length | j_call | clone_size
TGTGCCAGCAGTGAAAGGCAGAGCACAGATACGCAGTATTTT | CASSERQSTDTQYF | TRBV2 | . | 14 | TRBJ2-3 | .
TGTGCCGGGGGGGGTTCTCACTATGGCTACACCTTC | CAGGGSHYGYTF | TRBV6-6 | . | 12 | TRBJ1-2 | .
TGTGCCAGCAGCCTAGCTCGGGACGAGCAGTACTTC | CASSLARDEQYF | TRBV6-5 | . | 12 | TRBJ2-7 | .
TGTGCCAGCAGTGAAGCACAGGGGATGAACACTGAAGCTTTCTTT | CASSEAQGMNTEAFF | TRBV6-1 | TRBD1 | 15 | TRBJ1-1 | .
TGTGCCAGCAGCCCGCCCGGGACACCGAACACCGGGGAGCTGTTTTTT | CASSPPGTPNTGELFF | TRBV9 | . | 16 | TRBJ2-2 | .
TGTGCCAGCAGACCTTGGAATGAGCAGTTCTTC | CASRPWNEQFF | TRBV5-8 | . | 11 | TRBJ2-1 | .
TGTGCCAGCAGCACAGACGTCCTGGGGTCCCAGTACTTC | CASSTDVLGSQYF | TRBV11-3 | . | 13 | TRBJ2-5 | .
TGTGCCAGTAATTTTGGGGGGCAGGGGGTGGTGTATGGACACACAGATACGCAGTATTTT | CASNFGGQGVVYGHTDTQYF | TRBV19 | . | 20 | TRBJ2-3 | .
TGTGCTAGTGGTTTGAAGGCTATGAACACTGAAGCTTTCTTT | CASGLKAMNTEAFF | TRBV12-5 | . | 14 | TRBJ1-1 | .
TGTGCCCTCATGGGGCAGCTGAACACTGAAGCTTTCTTT | CALMGQLNTEAFF | TRBV6-5 | . | 13 | TRBJ1-1 | .
TGTGCCAGCACCGACGGGTCAGTTTATAATTCACCCCTCCACTTT | CASTDGSVYNSPLHF | TRBV28 | . | 15 | TRBJ1-6 | .
TGTGCCAGTAGTAGGGACAGCTATGGTTATAGCAATCAGCCCCAGCATTTT | CASSRDSYGYSNQPQHF | TRBV19 | TRBD1 | 17 | TRBJ1-5 | once
TGTGCCAGCAGTCTTACCTACAGGGGGGGCAATCAGCCCCAGCATTTT | CASSLTYRGGNQPQHF | TRBV28 | TRBD1 | 16 | TRBJ1-5 | .
TGCGCCAGCAGCTGGTTGGGGGTGGCTAATGAAAAACTGTTTTTT | CASSWLGVANEKLFF | TRBV5-1 | . | 15 | TRBJ1-4 | .
TGTGCCAGCAGCCTGACAGGGAAATCTGGAAACACCATATATTTT | CASSLTGKSGNTIYF | TRBV11-2 | TRBD1 | 15 | TRBJ1-3 | .
TGTGCCAGCAGCCAGATCAATCAGGGTAATGAAAAACTGTTTTTT | CASSQINQGNEKLFF | TRBV3-1/TRBV3-2 | . | 15 | TRBJ1-4 | .
TGCGCCAGCAGCCTGCAGGACAGGGGGAATGAAAAACTGTTTTTT | CASSLQDRGNEKLFF | TRBV4-1 | TRBD1 | 15 | TRBJ1-4 | .
TGTGCCAGCAGCCCACCACTCTCGGATAGCGGGGGCTACAATGAGCAGTTCTTC | CASSPPLSDSGGYNEQFF | TRBV11-2 | TRBD2 | 18 | TRBJ2-1 | .
TGTGCCAGCAGTTATCGACTAGCGGGAGGCCCCGGGGAGCTGTTTTTT | CASSYRLAGGPGELFF | TRBV6-5 | TRBD2 | 16 | TRBJ2-2 | .
TGCGCCAGCAGCCAAGATCTAATAGGGGAGGGCAATCAGCCCCAGCATTTT | CASSQDLIGEGNQPQHF | TRBV4-1 | . | 17 | TRBJ1-5 | .
TGTGCCAGTAGTATAGTGTCCGGGAATGAGCAGTTCTTC | CASSIVSGNEQFF | TRBV19 | . | 13 | TRBJ2-1 | .
TGTGCCAGCAGTTACTCAGGCTTCACTGAAGCTTTCTTT | CASSYSGFTEAFF | TRBV6-2/TRBV6-3 | . | 13 | TRBJ1-1 | .
TGTGCCAGCAGCTTGGTCCGGTCCTCCTACGAGCAGTACTTC | CASSLVRSSYEQYF | TRBV5-5 | . | 14 | TRBJ2-7 | .
TGTGCCAGCAGTTCTACGGATCGGAGCAATCAGCCCCAGCATTTT | CASSSTDRSNQPQHF | TRBV6-5 | . | 15 | TRBJ1-5 | once
TGTGCCAGCAGTTCCCGGCGGGCAGGATACGACTACACCTTC | CASSSRRAGYDYTF | TRBV6-2/TRBV6-3 | . | 14 | TRBJ1-2 | .
TGTGCCAGCAGGAAGCCGGGACTTTCAGAGACCCAGTACTTC | CASRKPGLSETQYF | TRBV11-2 | . | 14 | TRBJ2-5 | .
TGCGCCAGCAGCGGTGGCAGTAACTATGGCTACACCTTC | CASSGGSNYGYTF | TRBV5-1 | . | 13 | TRBJ1-2 | .
TGTGCCAGCAGTGACAGGGCCGGATACAATGAGCAGTTCTTC | CASSDRAGYNEQFF | TRBV6-4 | . | 14 | TRBJ2-1 | .
TGTGCCAGCAGAGCTAGCAATCAGCCCCAGCATTTT | CASRASNQPQHF | TRBV6-5 | . | 12 | TRBJ1-5 | .
TGTGCCAGTAGTACAGCGGGATCCTACAATGAGCAGTTCTTC | CASSTAGSYNEQFF | TRBV19 | TRBD2 | 14 | TRBJ2-1 | .
TGTGCCAGCAGGTTAACGGAGGGGTACACTGAAGCTTTCTTT | CASRLTEGYTEAFF | TRBV28 | . | 14 | TRBJ1-1 | .
TGCGCCAGCAGCCAAGATCGCCAGGGACGTCAGCCCCAGCATTTT | CASSQDRQGRQPQHF | TRBV4-1 | . | 15 | TRBJ1-5 | .
TGTGCTAGTGCCCGGGACGGGAACACTGAAGCTTTCTTT | CASARDGNTEAFF | TRBV12-5 | . | 13 | TRBJ1-1 | .
TGTGCCAGCACCTTAGCGGCGGATGGCTACACCTTC | CASTLAADGYTF | TRBV28 | . | 12 | TRBJ1-2 | .
TGTGCCATCAGTGACAGCTCTGGAAACACCATATATTTT | CAISDSSGNTIYF | TRBV10-3 | . | 13 | TRBJ1-3 | few
TGTGCCAGCTCACACGGGTACGAGCAGTACTTC | CASSHGYEQYF | TRBV18 | . | 11 | TRBJ2-7 | .
TGTGCCAGCAGCACTTGGACAGGCTTGTCCTACGAGCAGTACTTC | CASSTWTGLSYEQYF | TRBV7-8 | TRBD1 | 15 | TRBJ2-7 | few
TGTGCCAGCAGCCCCCAGTCCGGAGGGATGGATGATACGCAGTATTTT | CASSPQSGGMDDTQYF | TRBV7-8 | . | 16 | TRBJ2-3 | once
TGTGCCAGCAATACGGCCGGGCACATTAACACTGAAGCTTTCTTT | CASNTAGHINTEAFF | TRBV6-1 | . | 15 | TRBJ1-1 | .
TGTGCCAGCAGCTTGAGAACAGGGGAGCAGCCCCAGCATTTT | CASSLRTGEQPQHF | TRBV5-8 | TRBD1 | 14 | TRBJ1-5 | .
TGTGCCAGCTCCAGGAGTGGTAATGAAAAACTGTTTTTT | CASSRSGNEKLFF | TRBV6-5 | . | 13 | TRBJ1-4 | .
TGTGCCAGCAGCCCCGAAGGAGGGATATTTCTTGGCTACACCTTC | CASSPEGGIFLGYTF | TRBV11-2 | . | 15 | TRBJ1-2 | .